These 31 T cell receptor beta chains originate from one sample sequenced in a study of T-cell reconstitution after alpha-beta-depleted transplantation in children. For TCRbeta, the library was prepared with unique molecular identifiers. Each CDR3 protein gets one entry after TCRdb re-called the PCR reads with MiXCR. Here the sample spans roughly 500,000 distinct CDR3 sequences, approximately 16% being singletons. Source: PBMCs from the stem cell graft donor, taken from the stem cell graft. The source is a human donor who donated a stem cell graft to a child with acute lymphoblastic leukemia.

This clonotype was picked up a small number of times. The chain joins TRBV6-2 or TRBV6-3 to TRBJ2-1; 9 nucleotides agree with TRBD2. Germline loops: CDR1 MNHEY, CDR2 SVGEGT. The CDR3 is 15 amino acids. Trimming cost V 6 bases and J 2 bases; bases outside gene matches: 5. DNA of the CDR3: TGTGCCAGCAGACTACTAGCGGGCCCCTACAATGAGCAGTTCTTC. Translated: CASRLLAGPYNEQFF.

The DNA of the CDR3 is TGTGCCAGCAGCTTAGGCTCAGGGGCCGAGCAGTACTTC. This encodes CASSLGSGAEQYF. The J gene is TRBJ2-7, the V gene TRBV7-2; D perhaps matches TRBD1 (6 bases). This CDR3 comprises 13 residues. Per the germline V gene, CDR1 is SGHTA and CDR2 is FQGNSA. V lost 1 base and J 6 bases, leaving 10 bases between the germline ends.

This clonotype was seen only a few times. The chain has TRBV28 and TRBJ1-2, with D maybe TRBD1 (5 bases). This CDR3 is 20 amino acids long. Between the trimmed V and J ends, which lost 6 bases and 4 bases, there was a span of 33 bases. CDR1 and CDR2 (germline): MDHEN, SYDVKM. CDR3 amino acids: CASSSWAAVVARDLTYGYTF. CDR3 bases: TGTGCCAGCAGCTCCTGGGCGGCGGTGGTTGCTCGGGACTTAACCTATGGCTACACCTTC.

A few counts support this clonotype. This rearrangement joins TRBV7-6 to TRBJ1-3; D is perhaps TRBD1 (6 bases). CDR1 SGHVS and CDR2 FNYEAQ come from the germline V gene. CDR3 size: 15 residues. Trimming stripped 4 bases from V and 0 bases from J, with 10 bases between. CDR3 in DNA: TGTGCCAGCAGCTGGACAGAGTTCTCTGGAAACACCATATATTTT. Encoded protein: CASSWTEFSGNTIYF.

This chain's CDR3 is CASSLWSNYGYTF. The CDR3 nucleotides are TGTGCCAGCAGCTTATGGAGCAACTATGGCTACACCTTC. This chain uses TRBV7-3 with TRBJ1-2; unclear D gene. This CDR3 contains 13 residues. V was trimmed by 2 bases and J by 2 bases, leaving 6 bases between them. CDR1 and CDR2 (germline): SGHTA, FQGTGA.

This clonotype was seen a few times. The gene calls are TRBV5-1 and TRBJ1-4; 8 bases are a match to TRBD1. CDR3 length equals 14 residues. The germline CDR1 and CDR2 sequences are SGHRS and YFSETQ. With 7 bases clipped from V and 1 base from J, the junction kept 3 bases outside the gene matches. CDR3 sequence reads: CASGTGRTNEKLFF. The CDR3 nucleotides are TGCGCCAGCGGGACAGGACGAACTAATGAAAAACTGTTTTTT.

The rearrangement joins TRBV20-1 to TRBJ1-2; 7 positions agree with TRBD1. V was pared by 5 bases and J by 2 bases, with 17 bases of the junction left unmatched. The CDR3 spans 17 residues. Germline loops: CDR1 DFQATT, CDR2 SNEGSKA (reference sequence). This CDR3 reads CSASAKTSGTANYGYTF. The CDR3 DNA follows: TGCAGTGCTTCGGCTAAAACCTCCGGGACAGCGAACTATGGCTACACCTTC.

This sequence joins TRBV20-1 and TRBJ2-7, with 9 bases that match TRBD2. The V gene end was trimmed by 4 bases and the J gene end by 4 bases; junction bases not matched to a gene: 5. The CDR3 has 13 amino acids. CDR1 and CDR2 (germline): DFQATT, SNEGSKA (reference sequence). The CDR3 loop reads CSATEAGGYEQYF. CDR3 sequence (DNA): TGCAGTGCTACCGAAGCGGGAGGTTACGAGCAGTACTTC.

Only a few counts were recorded for this clonotype. The chain combines TRBV5-1 with TRBJ1-6; 8 bases match TRBD1. CDR3 length: 15 amino acids. Germline CDR1 and CDR2: SGHRS and YFSETQ. V gave up 0 bases and J gave up 7 bases; unmatched junction bases: 3. This CDR3 is CASSLEDRDNSPLHF. The DNA of the CDR3 is TGCGCCAGCAGCTTGGAGGACAGGGACAATTCACCCCTCCACTTT.

This clonotype was detected a few times. This rearrangement joins TRBV11-2 to TRBJ1-1; D is unclear. Trimming stripped 5 bases from V and 0 bases from J, with 16 bases between. This CDR3 has 16 residues. Germline CDR1 reads SGHAT; CDR2 reads FQNNGV. CDR3: CASSQSSYGLNTEAFF. The CDR3 DNA sequence: TGTGCCAGCAGCCAAAGTAGTTACGGACTGAACACTGAAGCTTTCTTT.

This clonotype was detected only a few times. This sequence joins TRBV20-1 and TRBJ2-1, with a weak D call TRBD2 (6 bases). Between the trimmed V and J ends, which lost 1 base and 9 bases, there was a span of 10 bases. The CDR3 totals 12 residues. The germline V gene encodes CDR1 DFQATT and CDR2 SNEGSKA (reference sequence). The DNA of the CDR3 is TGCAGTGCTAGAGCGGGAGTCGGTGAGCAGTTCTTC. As protein: CSARAGVGEQFF.

Only a few counts were recorded for this clonotype. J is TRBJ2-7 and V is TRBV12-3 or TRBV12-4; D is tentatively TRBD1 or TRBD2 (6 bases each). V was shortened by 5 bases and J by 0 bases, with 11 bases between the two germline ends. CDR3 size: 14 residues. CDR3 loop: CASSRRDTSYEQYF. The CDR3, as DNA: TGTGCCAGCAGTCGGAGGGACACCTCCTACGAGCAGTACTTC.

The rearrangement uses TRBV18 and TRBJ2-7; D may be TRBD1 (5 bases). The CDR3 loop spans 16 amino acids. Trimming left V 2 bases short and J 1 base short, with 15 bases between. The germline V gene encodes CDR1 KGHSH and CDR2 LQKENI. CDR3 residues: CASSPGHRPVSYEQYF. The CDR3 DNA reads TGTGCCAGCTCACCAGGGCACAGGCCTGTTTCCTACGAGCAGTACTTC. Combining the CDR3 with reference TRBV18 and TRBJ2-7 gives the whole variable domain NAGVMQNPRHLVRRRGQEARLRCSPMKGHSHVYWYRQLPEEGLKFMVYLQKENIIDESGMPKERFSAEFPKEGPSILRIQQVVRGDSAAYFCASSPGHRPVSYEQYFGPGTRLTVT.

V gene TRBV12-3 or TRBV12-4 combines with J gene TRBJ2-2; no reliable D call. The germline V and J ends were trimmed by 6 bases and 2 bases, with 13 bases remaining between them. The CDR3 sequence is 15 residues long. CDR3 bases: TGTGCCAGCAGACTAAGAGGAGTAAACACCGGGGAGCTGTTTTTT. Translated: CASRLRGVNTGELFF.

The V gene is TRBV6-2 or TRBV6-3, the J gene TRBJ1-2, with D possibly being TRBD1 (6 bases). Germline CDR1 is MNHEY and CDR2 is SVGEGT. The CDR3 consists of 15 residues. Trimming took off 1 base at V and 5 bases at J, with 14 bases between the two ends. The CDR3 region has the DNA TGTGCCAGCAGTTACTACCAGACAGGACTGTATGGCTACACCTTC. Its protein is CASSYYQTGLYGYTF.

This clonotype was recorded a few times. V and J are TRBV3-1 and TRBJ1-2, with 8 bases aligning to TRBD1. This CDR3 is 15 amino acids long. CDR1 and CDR2 from the germline V gene are LGHDT and YNNKEL (reference sequence). The junction had 9 bases not matched to a gene; V was cut back by 1 base and J by 8 bases. Here the CDR3 reads CASSQVSGQGGGYTF. The CDR3 nucleotides read TGTGCCAGCAGCCAAGTCTCCGGACAGGGAGGAGGCTACACCTTC.

The rearrangement uses TRBV20-1 and TRBJ2-5, with D possibly being TRBD1 (6 bases). This CDR3 contains 13 residues. V was trimmed by 4 bases and J by 1 base, leaving 10 bases between them. The germline gives CDR1 DFQATT, CDR2 SNEGSKA (reference sequence). The CDR3 DNA follows: TGCAGTGCTAACACAGGGAGCCAAGAGACCCAGTACTTC. Its protein product is CSANTGSQETQYF.

The chain is built from TRBV13 and TRBJ1-1; D unclear. CDR1 is PRHDT, CDR2 FYEKMQ, per germline (reference sequence). The CDR3 is 14 residues long. V was cut by 5 bases and J by 0 bases, with 10 bases left in between. The DNA of the CDR3 is TGTGCCAGCAGCCCCAGAAGTATGAACACTGAAGCTTTCTTT. Translated: CASSPRSMNTEAFF.

This clonotype was seen a handful of times. The V gene is TRBV5-1, the J gene TRBJ2-1; TRBD1 agrees at 7 bases. CDR3 length: 16 amino acids. Trimming removed 0 bases from V and 3 bases from J; junction bases left unmatched: 6. Germline CDR1 SGHRS, CDR2 YFSETQ. CDR3 nucleotides: TGCGCCAGCAGCTTGGCCGGGACAGAGATCTACAATGAGCAGTTCTTC. This translates into CASSLAGTEIYNEQFF.

The chain has TRBV12-3 or TRBV12-4 and TRBJ2-1, with a tentative D call TRBD2 (6 bases). The CDR3 has 14 amino acids. V gave up 5 bases and J gave up 7 bases, with 15 bases separating them. The CDR3 protein is CASSPGRGANEQFF. As DNA, the CDR3 is TGTGCCAGCAGTCCAGGGCGGGGCGCGAATGAGCAGTTCTTC.

In this sample, this clonotype turned up a few times. The chain carries TRBV2 and TRBJ2-7; D not certain. Trimming cost V 2 bases and J 7 bases, with 12 bases left between them. There are 13 residues in the CDR3. Germline CDR1 and CDR2: SNHLY and FYNNEI. The CDR3 DNA reads TGTGCCAGCAGTGAACACAGAACCCCAGAGCAGTACTTC. This codes for CASSEHRTPEQYF.

The V and J genes are TRBV5-4 and TRBJ2-2; D unclear. Germline V gene lookup returns CDR1 SGHNT and CDR2 YYREEE (reference sequence). The CDR3 is made up of 14 amino acids. V dropped 0 bases and J dropped 6 bases, with 9 bases sitting between them. In nucleotides, the CDR3 is TGTGCCAGCAGCTTGGGGCCATTCTCCGGGGAGCTGTTTTTT. Protein: CASSLGPFSGELFF. Together with reference TRBV5-4 and TRBJ2-2, the CDR3 gives the full variable domain: ETGVTQSPTHLIKTRGQQVTLRCSSQSGHNTVSWYQQALGQGPQFIFQYYREEENGRGNFPPRFSGLQFPNYSSELNVNALELDDSALYLCASSLGPFSGELFFGEGSRLTVL.

This clonotype was seen a handful of times. The V and J genes are TRBV19 and TRBJ2-7, with D tentatively TRBD1 or TRBD2 (5 bases each). The V end lost 4 bases, the J end lost 3 bases, and 16 bases lay between the germline ends. This CDR3 contains 15 residues. Per the germline V gene, CDR1 is LNHDA and CDR2 is SQIVND (reference sequence). DNA for the CDR3: TGTGCCAGTAGTACCTCCTTCGGGACGATCTACGAGCAGTACTTC. The encoded protein is CASSTSFGTIYEQYF.

CDR3: CASSRGLAGGETQYF. CDR3 bases: TGCGCCAGCAGCCGTGGACTAGCGGGTGGGGAGACCCAGTACTTC. V is TRBV5-1 and J is TRBJ2-5; 11 bases are shared with TRBD2. V shed 4 bases and J 5 bases; nucleotides not matched to a gene: 7. CDR1 SGHRS and CDR2 YFSETQ come from the germline V gene. This CDR3 is 15 amino acids long. Supplemented by reference TRBV5-1 and TRBJ2-5, the full variable domain reads KAGVTQTPRYLIKTRGQQVTLSCSPISGHRSVSWYQQTPGQGLQFLFEYFSETQRNKGNFPGRFSGRQFSNSRSEMNVSTLELGDSALYLCASSRGLAGGETQYFGPGTRLLVL.

Turning to this clonotype: One junction end disagrees with the germline gene, perhaps due to a read error. This chain joins TRBV5-1 and TRBJ2-1, with D possibly TRBD2 on 6 matching bases. Germline-derived CDR1 and CDR2 are SGHRS and YFSETQ. This CDR3 region has 17 residues. The CDR3 protein is CASSWNSGRESYTEQFF. The CDR3 DNA sequence: TGCGCCAGCAGCTGGAATTCGGGGCGGGAATCCTACACTGAGCAGTTCTTC.

V gene TRBV5-1 combines with J gene TRBJ2-1, with D uncertain. The V end was cut by 3 bases, the J end by 10 bases, with 17 bases between. CDR1 is SGHRS and CDR2 is YFSETQ in the germline V gene. The CDR3 is 14 residues long. The CDR3 region is CASSSWSPAQEQFF. In DNA form, the CDR3 reads TGCGCCAGCAGCTCCTGGTCCCCTGCTCAGGAGCAGTTCTTC.

This clonotype has a count of ten or more. V usage is TRBV12-3 or TRBV12-4 and J usage is TRBJ2-2; 13 positions match TRBD2. This CDR3 contains 14 residues. V was pared by 9 bases and J by 4 bases, with 2 bases of the junction left unmatched. CDR3 region: CASRLAGGTGELFF. In DNA, the CDR3 is TGTGCCAGTAGACTAGCGGGAGGCACCGGGGAGCTGTTTTTT.

The chain links TRBV12-3 or TRBV12-4 to TRBJ1-2; a weak D match, TRBD1 (5 bases). This CDR3 has 14 amino acids. Trimming took off 3 bases at V and 6 bases at J, with 14 bases between the two ends. The CDR3 coding sequence is TGTGCCAGCAGTTTGCCCCCGGGGGTTGATGGCTACACCTTC. Residues: CASSLPPGVDGYTF.

The table lists this clonotype with a few counts. The chain couples TRBV12-3 or TRBV12-4 to TRBJ2-7, with a possible D match to TRBD1 (6 bases). The CDR3 covers 14 residues. V was trimmed by 6 bases and J by 3 bases, leaving 15 bases between them. For the CDR3, the DNA is TGTGCCAGCAGCCGGACAGCTTCTCTCTACGAGCAGTACTTC. Translating gives CASSRTASLYEQYF.

The J gene is TRBJ2-7, the V gene TRBV29-1, with D perhaps being TRBD1 or TRBD2 (5 bases each). CDR1 is SQVTM and CDR2 is ANQGSEA in the germline V gene. V was clipped by 5 bases and J by 2 bases, with 13 bases between them. The CDR3 covers 13 residues. The CDR3 sequence is CSVSWDHAYEQYF. In DNA form, the CDR3 reads TGCAGCGTTTCTTGGGACCACGCCTACGAGCAGTACTTC.

This chain connects TRBV9 to TRBJ2-1, with 7 bases aligning to TRBD2. The CDR3 has 15 amino acids. J gave up 8 bases and V 0 bases, and 8 bases lay outside the gene matches. Germline assignment: CDR1 SGDLS and CDR2 YYNGEE. The CDR3 loop reads CASSVGAGEVDEQFF. In DNA form, the CDR3 reads TGTGCCAGCAGCGTAGGTGCGGGAGAGGTGGATGAGCAGTTCTTC. The full variable domain, rest sourced from reference TRBV9 and TRBJ2-1, is DSGVTQTPKHLITATGQRVTLRCSPRSGDLSVYWYQQSLDQGLQFLIQYYNGEERAKGNILERFSAQQFPDLHSELNLSSLELGDSALYFCASSVGAGEVDEQFFGPGTRLTVL.